Sequencing of this TCR beta chain was carried out in a study of monozygotic twins with inflammatory bowel disease. Study outcomes and limitations: Healthy co-twins, by inverse Simpson, had higher TCRbeta diversity than their siblings with IBD. Treatment differences in immunosuppression may have added variability to the repertoires of patients.

CDR3 length equals 13 residues. The germline gives CDR1 SGHTA, CDR2 FQGNSA. Added by template switching were UMIs that each held a 6-nucleotide sample barcode. Two nested PCRs, approximately 16 and 9 cycles, amplified TCRalpha and TCRbeta cDNA. From its re-call of the 5' RACE reads, TCRdb lists each CDR3 protein once, without DNA. Seen in this sample are a few hundred thousand distinct CDR3 sequences; the ten most common clones hold approximately 2.3%. About this clonotype itself: The antigen is undetermined.

What was sequenced was blood. The chain carries TRBV7-2 and TRBJ2-7; TCRdb picks TRBD1, but there is no DNA to check that call. The TCR comes from a human donor with ulcerative colitis or Crohn's disease, or a healthy co-twin of an affected twin (not recorded which). The CDR3 loop reads CASSFGAEGEQYF.